A single sample gave rise to the 7 T cell receptor beta chains below, sequenced in a study of T cell responses to AZD1222 COVID-19 vaccine. Some clones are missing from TCRdb's copy, which holds only in-frame ones; the method was immunoSEQ multiplex PCR. The repertoire holds about 120,000 clones, with roughly 92% as singletons. The sample here was peripheral blood, taken on day 0 of AZD1222 vaccination. These receptors were obtained from an adult in good health.

The chain joins TRBV28 to TRBJ1-2; D is ambiguous. The CDR3 sequence is 14 residues long. In germline, CDR1 is MDHEN, CDR2 SYDVKM. Trimming cost V 5 bases and J 7 bases, with 17 bases left between them. CDR3 in amino acids: CASSPPTVLAGYTF. The CDR3 DNA reads as TGTGCCAGCAGTCCTCCTACGGTTCTGGCTGGCTACACCTTC.

The V and J genes are TRBV18 and TRBJ1-4; D is unresolved. V was clipped by 3 bases and J by 3 bases, with 14 bases between them. The CDR3 is 16 amino acids. Germline V gene lookup returns CDR1 KGHSH and CDR2 LQKENI. In nucleotides, the CDR3 is TGTGCCAGCTCACCCACGATTGGCAGTCCTAATGAAAAACTGTTTTTT. Translated, it gives CASSPTIGSPNEKLFF.

The rearrangement uses TRBV7-2 and TRBJ2-5; the match to TRBD1 covers 12 bases. With V trimmed by 4 bases and J by 5 bases, 5 bases remained unmatched. The CDR3 runs to 15 residues. CDR1 is SGHTA, CDR2 FQGNSA, per germline. CDR3 sequence (DNA): TGTGCCAGCAGCTGGGACAGGGGGCGATCGGAGACCCAGTACTTC. Amino acids: CASSWDRGRSETQYF.

CDR3 coding DNA: TGTGCCAGCAGTACAGGGGGCTACTATGGCTACACCTTC. Protein: CASSTGGYYGYTF. The chain couples TRBV11-2 to TRBJ1-2; TRBD1 aligns across 9 bases. V shed 6 bases and J 3 bases; nucleotides not matched to a gene: 2. Germline V CDR1 and CDR2: SGHAT, FQNNGV. The CDR3 is made up of 13 amino acids.

The rearrangement uses TRBV7-9 and TRBJ1-1; D might be TRBD1 (6 bases). The V and J ends lost 7 bases and 2 bases respectively, with 14 bases between them. Germline values: CDR1 SEHNR, CDR2 FQNEAQ (reference sequence). This CDR3 has 14 residues. This CDR3 reads CASTLGGANTEAFF. In DNA, the CDR3 is TGTGCCAGCACCCTAGGGGGGGCTAACACTGAAGCTTTCTTT.

The chain is built from TRBV6-5 and TRBJ1-1, with TRBD1 as a possible D gene (5 bases). Trimming took 0 bases from V and 4 from J, leaving 12 bases between them. Per the germline V gene, CDR1 is MNHEY and CDR2 is SVGAGI. The CDR3 extends over 15 amino acids. The CDR3 region is CASSYSWGVGTEAFF. CDR3 nucleotides: TGTGCCAGCAGTTACTCCTGGGGGGTCGGCACTGAAGCTTTCTTT.

The chain combines TRBV6-1 with TRBJ1-5; possibly TRBD1 for D (5 bases). Between the trimmed V and J ends, which lost 2 bases and 0 bases, there was a span of 20 bases. The CDR3 runs to 19 residues. Looked up from germline, CDR1 is MNHNS and CDR2 is SASEGT. As DNA, the CDR3 is TGTGCCAGCAGTGAAAGGTGGGCAGGGCCCGAGATTAGCAATCAGCCCCAGCATTTT. Amino acid sequence: CASSERWAGPEISNQPQHF.